This T cell receptor (beta chain) was found in a study of cytomegalovirus exposure and HLA in healthy donors. This CDR3 region has 15 residues. CDR1 SGHTS and CDR2 YDEGEE come from the germline V gene. The V gene end was trimmed by 0 bases and the J gene end by 7 bases; junction bases not matched to a gene: 7. With 60 Vbeta and 13 Jbeta primers, the PCR was carried out. In the source study's methods: Later work found around 85 million unique TCR beta chains, with around 10 million shared. TCRdb keeps only in-frame clones here, not all; method: immunoSEQ multiplex PCR. V and J calls and clone size follow that table, whereas D and trimming were derived from the DNA. The table lists some 250,000 clones, 82% of them singletons. As for this clone: Its antigen remains unidentified.

Study results and limitations: A later analysis linked 15,000 to 20,000 TCR beta sequences to HLA alleles at 0.05 false discovery rate. The authors later linked a missense DCLRE1C variant to TCR beta V- and J-gene trimming. Cytomegalovirus association was assigned to over 150 TCR beta chains.

The clonotype originates from a woman aged 40 to 50 in good health and CMV-seropositive. J is TRBJ2-1 and V is TRBV5-8; 7 bases are a match to TRBD2. Source material: PBMCs. CDR3 in DNA: TGTGCCAGCAGCTTGGTGGGGGGGAGAGTTAATGAGCAGTTCTTC. It encodes CASSLVGGRVNEQFF.